The next 28 T cell receptor beta chains were all read from a single sample in a study of blood T cell repertoires in COVID-19. Clones were sequenced by immunoSEQ multiplex PCR, and TCRdb holds only the in-frame ones, with some missing. There are fewer than 200,000 clones in the sample; more than 80% occur only once, and 8.2% lies in the top ten. The material sequenced was peripheral blood. The receptors derive from a woman aged 60-75 years with acute or convalescent COVID-19.

The chain couples TRBV28 to TRBJ2-3; 12 positions match TRBD2. The CDR3 has 15 residues. Looked up from germline, CDR1 is MDHEN and CDR2 is SYDVKM. V trimming: 5 bases; J trimming: 2 bases; junction bases outside the gene matches: 2. CDR3 sequence: CASSLAGGSTDTQYF. The CDR3 coding sequence is TGTGCCAGCAGTCTAGCGGGAGGGTCCACAGATACGCAGTATTTT. Filled out from reference TRBV28 and TRBJ2-3, the complete variable domain reads DVKVTQSSRYLVKRTGEKVFLECVQDMDHENMFWYRQDPGLGLRLIYFSYDVKMKEKGDIPEGYSVSREKKERFSLILESASTNQTSMYLCASSLAGGSTDTQYFGPGTRLTVL.

The chain uses TRBV5-4 and TRBJ1-5; D is possibly TRBD1 (5 bases). The germline V gene has CDR1 SGHNT and CDR2 YYREEE (reference sequence). This CDR3 has 15 amino acids. The V gene lost 0 bases and the J gene lost 1 base, with 8 bases spanning the gap. The DNA for the CDR3 is TGTGCCAGCAGCTTGGCCCCAGGGAGCAATCAGCCCCAGCATTTT. Protein: CASSLAPGSNQPQHF.

The chain combines TRBV6-5 with TRBJ2-7; D may be TRBD2 (6 bases). There are 15 residues in the CDR3. Germline V CDR1 and CDR2: MNHEY, SVGAGI. Trimming removed 9 bases at V and 6 bases at J, with 24 bases between. The CDR3: CASALSGPFPGEQYV. As DNA, the CDR3 is TGTGCCAGTGCTCTTAGCGGACCTTTTCCGGGCGAGCAGTACGTC.

V and J are TRBV27 and TRBJ1-2, with D tentatively TRBD1 (6 bases). The CDR3 has 15 amino acids. Looked up from germline, CDR1 is MNHEY and CDR2 is SMNVEV (reference sequence). The ends were cut back, 5 bases at V and 4 bases at J, with 17 bases in the middle. DNA of the CDR3: TGTGCCAGCAGTGAACAGGGTCGGACATTCTATGGCTACACCTTC. Translated: CASSEQGRTFYGYTF.

The gene calls are TRBV12-3 or TRBV12-4 and TRBJ2-1; perhaps TRBD2 as D (6 bases). Trimming cost V 4 bases and J 7 bases, with 11 bases left between them. This CDR3 contains 13 residues. CDR3 residues: CASSSSVVNEQFF. The CDR3 nucleotides are TGTGCCAGCAGTTCTAGCGTAGTTAATGAGCAGTTCTTC.

A few counts support this clone. Distinct nucleotide sequences in the sample also encode this CDR3. The chain employs TRBV6-6 and TRBJ2-1, with 7 bases aligning to TRBD1. Germline V lookup: CDR1 MNHNY, CDR2 SVGAGI (reference sequence). Trimming took 5 bases from V and 3 from J; bases not matched to a gene: 1. This CDR3 comprises 13 residues. The CDR3, as DNA: TGTGCCAGCAGTCGGGACAGCTACAATGAGCAGTTCTTC. Translating it yields CASSRDSYNEQFF.

The V gene is TRBV6-1, the J gene TRBJ2-7; D may be TRBD2 (5 bases). Germline CDR1 reads MNHNS; CDR2 reads SASEGT. CDR3 size: 13 residues. Trimming removed 3 bases at V and 0 bases at J, with 6 bases between. The CDR3: CASSEGDSYEQYF. The CDR3 coding sequence is TGTGCCAGCAGTGAGGGAGACTCCTACGAGCAGTACTTC.

The chain joins TRBV4-2 to TRBJ2-1; the match to TRBD2 covers 12 bases. Germline trimming cut 3 bases from V and 8 bases from J; bases unmatched to any gene: 8. Germline lookup yields CDR1 LGHNA and CDR2 YNFKEQ. This CDR3 has 16 amino acids. CDR3 loop: CASSQLTSGSGDEQFF. For the CDR3, the DNA is TGTGCCAGCAGCCAGCTGACTAGCGGGAGCGGGGATGAGCAGTTCTTC.

The J gene is TRBJ1-2, the V gene TRBV19; D perhaps matches TRBD1 (6 bases). The CDR3 loop spans 15 amino acids. Per germline, CDR1 LNHDA and CDR2 SQIVND (reference sequence). Trimming pared 4 bases from V and 4 bases from J, leaving 16 bases between. The chain's CDR3 is CASSKGPGGTYGYTF. The CDR3, as DNA: TGTGCCAGTAGTAAGGGCCCGGGGGGCACCTATGGCTACACCTTC.

This clone was picked up one time. The chain links TRBV7-2 to TRBJ2-3; 8 bases map to TRBD2. Germline V CDR1 and CDR2: SGHTA, FQGNSA. Unmatched junction bases numbered 13, after V lost 5 bases and J lost 6 bases. The CDR3 has 16 residues. The CDR3 DNA is TGTGCCAGCAGCGACACGGGTGCGGGAGGAAGGGATACGCAGTATTTT. Its translation: CASSDTGAGGRDTQYF.

The V gene is TRBV18, the J gene TRBJ2-5; no reliable D call. Germline lookup yields CDR1 KGHSH and CDR2 LQKENI. The CDR3 runs to 12 residues. V lost 6 bases and J lost 5, with 10 bases in between. The CDR3 reads CASSHLGETQYF. The DNA for the CDR3 is TGTGCCAGCTCTCACCTCGGGGAGACCCAGTACTTC. Full variable domain (missing parts from reference TRBV18 and TRBJ2-5): NAGVMQNPRHLVRRRGQEARLRCSPMKGHSHVYWYRQLPEEGLKFMVYLQKENIIDESGMPKERFSAEFPKEGPSILRIQQVVRGDSAAYFCASSHLGETQYFGPGTRLLVL.

The gene calls are TRBV12-3 or TRBV12-4 and TRBJ1-1; maybe TRBD1 (5 bases). Deletions cut 6 bases from V and 8 bases from J, with 10 bases between. The CDR3 sequence is 11 residues long. The CDR3 region is CASSPGIEAFF. In nucleotides, the CDR3 is TGTGCCAGCAGCCCAGGGATCGAAGCTTTCTTT.

V is TRBV28 and J is TRBJ1-2, with D possibly being TRBD1 (5 bases). The germline CDR1 and CDR2 sequences are MDHEN and SYDVKM. The CDR3 has 11 amino acids. Trimming removed 8 bases at V and 7 bases at J, with 11 bases between. The CDR3 DNA is TGTGCCAGCTCTCCGGGGGGTGGCTACACCTTC. This sequence encodes CASSPGGGYTF.

V gene TRBV3-1 (or the pseudogene TRBV3-2) combines with J gene TRBJ1-1; the match to TRBD1 covers 10 bases. CDR3 length: 16 amino acids. The V segment lost 1 base and the J segment 2 bases; nucleotides outside the gene matches: 4. Germline V gives CDR1 LGHDT, CDR2 YNNKEL (reference sequence). CDR3 nucleotides: TGTGCCAGCAGCCAAGCCCAGACAGGGGGCAACACTGAAGCTTTCTTT. Translating it yields CASSQAQTGGNTEAFF.

V and J are TRBV5-1 and TRBJ2-1, with 14 bases fitting TRBD2. V lost 2 bases and J lost 7; bases outside the gene matches: 5. CDR3 size: 16 residues. Germline CDR1 reads SGHRS; CDR2 reads YFSETQ. The CDR3 reads CASSFLGLAGENEQFF. CDR3 nucleotides: TGCGCCAGCAGCTTTTTGGGACTAGCGGGAGAAAATGAGCAGTTCTTC.

The chain uses TRBV5-8 and TRBJ1-3; 9 bases map to TRBD1. Germline CDR1 is SGHTS and CDR2 is YDEGEE. There are 15 residues in the CDR3. J lost 5 bases, V lost 4 bases, and 7 bases had no gene match. CDR3 coding DNA: TGTGCCAGCAGCCACCGGGACAGGGCGCGAAACACCATATATTTT. Its translation: CASSHRDRARNTIYF.

This chain links TRBV12-5 with TRBJ2-1; TRBD2 agrees at 9 bases. Unmatched junction bases numbered 11, after V lost 0 bases and J lost 5 bases. Germline loops: CDR1 LGHNT, CDR2 FRNRAP. The CDR3 is 18 residues long. The CDR3 bases are TGTGCTAGTGGTTTGGTACCCACTGCGGGAGGGCCCAACAATGAGCAGTTCTTC. Translated, it gives CASGLVPTAGGPNNEQFF.

In its sample, this clone was seen once. The chain has TRBV7-8 and TRBJ2-1; 12 bases are shared with TRBD1. CDR1 is SGHVS and CDR2 is FQNEAQ in the germline V gene. Unmatched junction bases numbered 6, after V lost 1 base and J lost 8 bases. This CDR3 spans 16 amino acids. The CDR3 coding sequence is TGTGCCAGCAGCTTAGTGGCCGGGACAGGGGGCTATGAGCAGTTCTTC. Protein: CASSLVAGTGGYEQFF.

The chain uses TRBV29-1 and TRBJ2-3; TRBD2 aligns across 9 bases. V lost 7 bases to trimming and J lost 4 bases; unmatched junction nucleotides: 12. Per the germline V gene, CDR1 is SQVTM and CDR2 is ANQGSEA. The CDR3 is 15 amino acids. The DNA of the CDR3 is TGCAGCGCCGACCAACTAGCGGGTAGCCCAGATACGCAGTATTTT. It yields the protein CSADQLAGSPDTQYF.

This clone was picked up one time. V gene TRBV28 combines with J gene TRBJ1-2, with TRBD1 identical over 8 bases. The CDR3 runs to 13 residues. CDR1 is MDHEN, CDR2 SYDVKM, per germline. The trim removed 6 bases at V and 6 bases at J, leaving 6 bases unmatched. The CDR3 region has the DNA TGTGCCAGCAGCCGGGACAGGAGGCATGGCTACACCTTC. Residues: CASSRDRRHGYTF.

In this sample, this clone turned up once. The chain employs TRBV18 and TRBJ2-7; D not resolved. V was shortened by 4 bases and J by 4 bases, with 11 bases between the two germline ends. Germline V gene lookup returns CDR1 KGHSH and CDR2 LQKENI. The CDR3 is made up of 13 amino acids. The DNA for the CDR3 is TGTGCCAGCTCACAGAACGTAGATTACGAGCAGTACTTC. This sequence encodes CASSQNVDYEQYF.

CDR3 in amino acids: CASSPRLAGKYNEQFF. In DNA form, the CDR3 reads TGCGCCAGCAGCCCCAGACTAGCGGGAAAATACAATGAGCAGTTCTTC. This chain links TRBV5-1 with TRBJ2-1; 11 nucleotides agree with TRBD2. CDR3 length equals 16 residues. Germline V gene data show CDR1 as SGHRS and CDR2 as YFSETQ. V lost 4 bases, J lost 4 bases, and 7 bases stayed unmatched. Complete variable domain (other parts from reference TRBV5-1 and TRBJ2-1): KAGVTQTPRYLIKTRGQQVTLSCSPISGHRSVSWYQQTPGQGLQFLFEYFSETQRNKGNFPGRFSGRQFSNSRSEMNVSTLELGDSALYLCASSPRLAGKYNEQFFGPGTRLTVL.

This chain connects TRBV20-1 to TRBJ2-1; tentatively, D is TRBD2 (6 bases). V was shortened by 3 bases and J by 12 bases, with 12 bases between the two germline ends. Germline assignment: CDR1 DFQATT and CDR2 SNEGSKA (reference sequence). This CDR3 has 11 amino acids. The CDR3 protein is CSASIAGRQFF. Here the CDR3 DNA reads TGCAGTGCTAGTATTGCGGGGAGGCAGTTCTTC.

This chain links TRBV4-1 with TRBJ1-4; D not resolved. CDR3 size: 17 residues. CDR1 and CDR2 from the germline V gene are MGHRA and YSYEKL. V was shortened by 4 bases and J by 0 bases, with 15 bases between the two germline ends. The CDR3 DNA sequence: TGCGCCAGCAGCCGAAACGCCGGCGGGACAACTAATGAAAAACTGTTTTTT. As protein: CASSRNAGGTTNEKLFF.

The chain is built from TRBV15 and TRBJ1-4; maybe TRBD1 (5 bases). The germline V gene encodes CDR1 LNHNV and CDR2 YYDKDF (reference sequence). V dropped 0 bases and J dropped 11 bases, with 16 bases sitting between them. This CDR3 has 15 amino acids. The DNA of the CDR3 is TGTGCCACCAGCAGAGATTTTACGGTCGGGGGTAAACTGTTTTTT. Translation: CATSRDFTVGGKLFF.

This chain links TRBV27 with TRBJ1-2; D uncertain. The CDR3 contains 13 residues. With 5 bases removed from V and 8 bases from J, the gap between germline ends came to 15 bases. Per germline, CDR1 MNHEY and CDR2 SMNVEV (reference sequence). The CDR3 loop is CASSAAPAGGYTF. The DNA of the CDR3 is TGTGCCAGCAGTGCGGCCCCCGCGGGGGGCTACACCTTC.

The table lists this clone with a count of one. J is TRBJ1-5 and V is TRBV28; 9 bases agree with TRBD1. Trimming removed 7 bases from V and 7 bases from J; junction bases left unmatched: 8. Germline V gene sequence: CDR1 MDHEN, CDR2 SYDVKM. This CDR3 is built from 14 residues. The CDR3 sequence is CASTGQGSGQPQHF. DNA for the CDR3: TGTGCCAGCACTGGACAGGGGAGCGGGCAGCCCCAGCATTTT. Looking up the rest from reference TRBV28 and TRBJ1-5 gives the full variable domain: DVKVTQSSRYLVKRTGEKVFLECVQDMDHENMFWYRQDPGLGLRLIYFSYDVKMKEKGDIPEGYSVSREKKERFSLILESASTNQTSMYLCASTGQGSGQPQHFGDGTRLSIL.

V is TRBV3-1 (or the pseudogene TRBV3-2) and J is TRBJ1-3; perhaps TRBD1 as D (6 bases). The V gene lost 4 bases and the J gene lost 0 bases, with 10 bases spanning the gap. CDR1 and CDR2 from the germline V gene are LGHDT and YNNKEL (reference sequence). The CDR3 totals 15 residues. The CDR3 spells CASSPQGLSGNTIYF. The CDR3 nucleotides are TGTGCCAGCAGCCCACAGGGCCTCTCTGGAAACACCATATATTTT.